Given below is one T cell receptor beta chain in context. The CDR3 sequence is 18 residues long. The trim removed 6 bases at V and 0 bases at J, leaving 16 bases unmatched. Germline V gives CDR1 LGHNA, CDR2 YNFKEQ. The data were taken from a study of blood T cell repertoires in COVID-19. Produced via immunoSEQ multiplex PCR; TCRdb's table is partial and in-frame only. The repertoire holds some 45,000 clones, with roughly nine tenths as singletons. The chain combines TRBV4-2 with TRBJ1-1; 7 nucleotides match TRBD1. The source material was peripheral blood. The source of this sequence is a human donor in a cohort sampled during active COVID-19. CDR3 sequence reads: CASSLRGQGKLMNTEAFF. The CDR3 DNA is TGTGCCAGCAGTCTTAGGGGGCAGGGGAAACTCATGAACACTGAAGCTTTCTTT.